Presented here are 14 T cell receptor beta chains from one specimen sequenced in a study of T cells after yellow fever vaccination. Each CDR3 protein is one row after TCRdb ran MiXCR on the 5' RACE reads. The data hold 450,000 to 550,000 distinct CDR3 sequences, with just over 20% observed a single time. The sequencing used PBMCs, collected approximately 20 days after the first yellow fever vaccination. The origin of the receptors is a man aged 18 to 30 who received the YFV17D yellow fever vaccine.

This chain connects TRBV4-2 to TRBJ2-5, with D tentatively TRBD2 (6 bases). CDR3 length: 15 amino acids. Deletions cut 0 bases from V and 5 bases from J, with 13 bases between. From germline, CDR1 is LGHNA and CDR2 YNFKEQ. This CDR3 is CASSQDPSGDETQYF. CDR3 DNA sequence: TGTGCCAGCAGCCAAGATCCATCGGGGGACGAGACCCAGTACTTC.

V usage is TRBV24-1 and J usage is TRBJ2-3; D perhaps matches TRBD2 (6 bases). V dropped 5 bases and J dropped 1 base, with 15 bases sitting between them. The germline V gene has CDR1 KGHDR and CDR2 SFDVKD. There are 16 residues in the CDR3. The CDR3 loop is CATSGLTSFGTDTQYF. CDR3 nucleotide sequence: TGTGCCACCAGTGGCTTGACTAGTTTCGGCACAGATACGCAGTATTTT.

This clonotype has more than one count but fewer than ten. V and J are TRBV3-1 and TRBJ2-2; the D gene is possibly TRBD2 (6 bases). CDR1 and CDR2 (germline): LGHDT, YNNKEL (reference sequence). The length of the CDR3 is 16 residues. V lost 1 base and J lost 0, with 9 bases in between. CDR3 sequence reads: CASSQVRGTNTGELFF. The CDR3 DNA is TGTGCCAGCAGCCAAGTGCGGGGAACGAACACCGGGGAGCTGTTTTTT.

A few counts support this clonotype. This CDR3 reads CASTNDGIQPQHF. In nucleotides, the CDR3 is TGTGCCAGCACCAACGACGGGATCCAGCCCCAGCATTTT. The chain recombines TRBV7-2 with TRBJ1-5, with no clear D. The germline gives CDR1 SGHTA, CDR2 FQGNSA. The CDR3 length is 13 residues. V was shortened by 7 bases and J by 7 bases, with 14 bases between the two germline ends.

The chain employs TRBV27 and TRBJ2-3; D is ambiguous. The CDR3 contains 11 residues. Trimming took off 8 bases at V and 4 bases at J, with 7 bases between the two ends. CDR1 and CDR2 from the germline V gene are MNHEY and SMNVEV (reference sequence). CDR3 DNA: TGTGCCAGCCAATCAGCAGATACGCAGTATTTT. Translation: CASQSADTQYF.

In regard to this clonotype: This may come from a read error, since a much larger clone is one base off. The chain has TRBV15 and TRBJ2-2; 7 bases are a match to TRBD1. The CDR3 sequence is 15 residues long. Germline V CDR1 and CDR2: LNHNV, YYDKDF (reference sequence). Trimming cost V 5 bases and J 3 bases; bases outside gene matches: 6. The CDR3 nucleotides read TGTGCCACCAGCGGTACCGACAGGGACACCGGGGAGCTGTTTTTT. It is translated as CATSGTDRDTGELFF.

The V gene is TRBV12-3 or TRBV12-4, the J gene TRBJ1-2; D remains unclear. V was shortened by 4 bases and J by 7 bases, with 16 bases between the two germline ends. This CDR3 has 14 residues. The CDR3 sequence: CASSSRVLTFGYTF. In nucleotides, the CDR3 is TGTGCCAGCAGTTCACGGGTCCTAACATTTGGCTACACCTTC.

This clonotype was counted at least ten times. V gene TRBV9 combines with J gene TRBJ1-1; D unclear. In germline, CDR1 is SGDLS, CDR2 YYNGEE. The CDR3 has 13 amino acids. The ends were cut back, 6 bases at V and 1 base at J, with 10 bases in the middle. For the CDR3, the DNA is TGTGCCAGCAACGCCTGGGGGAACACTGAAGCTTTCTTT. Translated, it gives CASNAWGNTEAFF. The full variable domain, rest sourced from reference TRBV9 and TRBJ1-1, is DSGVTQTPKHLITATGQRVTLRCSPRSGDLSVYWYQQSLDQGLQFLIQYYNGEERAKGNILERFSAQQFPDLHSELNLSSLELGDSALYFCASNAWGNTEAFFGQGTRLTVV.

This clonotype was found a few times. V is TRBV6-5 and J is TRBJ1-3; D is possibly TRBD1 (6 bases). The CDR3 is 16 amino acids. In germline, CDR1 is MNHEY, CDR2 SVGAGI. V was pared by 6 bases and J by 5 bases, with 20 bases between. CDR3 DNA: TGTGCCAGCAGACCCAACGAGGGGGGAAGGAGAAACACCATATATTTT. This encodes CASRPNEGGRRNTIYF.

The V call is TRBV5-1, the J call TRBJ2-7; D is ambiguous. The CDR3 loop spans 11 amino acids. Trimming took off 1 base at V and 6 bases at J, with 5 bases between the two ends. Germline V gives CDR1 SGHRS, CDR2 YFSETQ. The CDR3 protein is CASSLSPEQYV. The CDR3 DNA follows: TGCGCCAGCAGCTTGAGTCCCGAGCAGTACGTC.

Only a few counts were recorded for this clonotype. This rearrangement joins TRBV20-1 to TRBJ1-1; D remains unclear. The CDR3 has 13 residues. Germline loops: CDR1 DFQATT, CDR2 SNEGSKA (reference sequence). Trimming left V 0 bases short and J 1 base short, with 6 bases between. The CDR3 loop is CSARESPNTEAFF. CDR3 bases: TGCAGTGCTAGAGAGAGTCCGAACACTGAAGCTTTCTTT.

J is TRBJ2-5 and V is TRBV4-3; 10 nucleotides line up with TRBD1. Germline V gene sequence: CDR1 LGHNA, CDR2 YSLEER. V lost 0 bases to trimming and J lost 5 bases; unmatched junction nucleotides: 9. The CDR3 contains 17 residues. The CDR3 nucleotides read TGCGCCAGCAGCCAAGATTCTCCCGGGACAGGGGTCGAGACCCAGTACTTC. It is translated as CASSQDSPGTGVETQYF.

This clonotype was detected a few times. The chain uses TRBV19 and TRBJ1-2; D remains unclear. Germline CDR1 and CDR2: LNHDA and SQIVND (reference sequence). With 4 bases removed from V and 5 bases from J, the gap between germline ends came to 17 bases. This CDR3 comprises 15 residues. The CDR3 protein is CASSREVRWMYGYTF. The CDR3 region has the DNA TGTGCCAGTAGTAGGGAGGTGAGGTGGATGTATGGCTACACCTTC.

In its sample, this clonotype was seen a few times. The chain recombines TRBV4-1 with TRBJ2-4; the D gene could be TRBD1 or TRBD2 (6 bases each). Trimming left V 2 bases short and J 6 bases short, with 14 bases between. CDR3 length equals 15 residues. Germline assignment: CDR1 MGHRA and CDR2 YSYEKL. The CDR3 region has the DNA TGCGCCAGCAGCCAATACGGGGGCCTGGGAAACATTCAGTACTTC. Translation gives CASSQYGGLGNIQYF.